The T cell receptor beta chain described here comes from a study of CD8 T cells in Susac syndrome. It was with random hexamers that roughly 0.5 to 1 ug RNA was reverse transcribed. The authors amplified TCR beta CDR3 across 54 Vbeta and 13 Jbeta using immunoSEQ multiplex PCR. TCRdb reprocessed the immunoSEQ multiplex PCR reads via MiXCR and lists one record per CDR3 protein. This sample yields over 95,000 distinct CDR3 sequences, of which over 90% are seen a single time; about 0.14% belongs to the top ten. CDR3 size: 15 residues. TCR beta sequencing covered blood CD8+ and CD4+ T cells. The receptor's source is a human donor in good health. This rearrangement joins TRBV21-1 to TRBJ1-1; the D segment call TRBD1 is taken from the table without a DNA check. TRBV21-1 is noted as a pseudogene. The source material was CD4+ T cells from PBMCs. CDR3 loop: CASSKLGQGSTEAFF. As DNA, the CDR3 is TGTGCCAGCAGCAAATTGGGACAGGGTTCCACTGAAGCTTTCTTT.